These T cell receptor beta chains were read from a single sample in a study of neurological immune-mediated disorders. TCRdb reanalysed the 5' RACE reads using MiXCR and keeps one entry per CDR3 protein. The table shows 47,000 or so distinct CDR3 sequences, with 9% to 10% occurring only once. The sequenced material came from PBMCs. These receptors originate from a woman between 40 and 50 years old in good health. Both conserved end residues are part of each CDR3. Fields, in order: J gene, V gene, D gene, clone size, CDR3 DNA, CDR3 protein. The D gene is left open where the match is weak. Each size is once, few, many, or a class for an expanded clone.

TRBJ2-3 TRBV15 . many TGTGCCACCAGCATACGGGACCTCACAGATACGCAGTATTTT CATSIRDLTDTQYF
TRBJ2-1 TRBV29-1 TRBD2 many TGCAGCGTTGGGGGCCGCGTCGGGGGGAATGAGCAGTTCTTC CSVGGRVGGNEQFF
TRBJ1-2 TRBV5-1 . many TGCGCCAGCAGCTCCGGGGACTCAAGTTATGGCTACACCTTC CASSSGDSSYGYTF
TRBJ2-2 TRBV20-1 . many TGCAGTGTGGGTCGGGGAACGAACACCGGGGAGCTGTTTTTT CSVGRGTNTGELFF
TRBJ1-1 TRBV9 . many TGTGCCAGCAGCGGGGGGAGGGGAATGAACACTGAAGCTTTCTTT CASSGGRGMNTEAFF
TRBJ2-1 TRBV12-3/TRBV12-4 . many TGTGCCAGCAGTTTACCGTCGGAGACCTACAATGAGCAGTTCTTC CASSLPSETYNEQFF
TRBJ2-7 TRBV5-1 . many TGCGCCAGCAGCTTGGACAGCCAATACGAGCAGTACTTC CASSLDSQYEQYF
TRBJ1-6 TRBV11-2 TRBD1 many TGTGCCAGCAGCCCCGGGACAGCTAATTCACCCCTCCACTTT CASSPGTANSPLHF
TRBJ1-6 TRBV7-2 . many TGTGCCAGCAGCTTAGCTCGAAATTCACCCCTCCACTTT CASSLARNSPLHF
TRBJ2-1 TRBV10-2 . many TGCGCCAGCAGTGAACAGTTCGTGGGCGGGATGAATGAGCAGTTCTTC CASSEQFVGGMNEQFF
TRBJ2-1 TRBV20-1 . many TGCAGTGCTAGAGTATTTTTGGGGGTCACCTACAATGAGCAGTTCTTC CSARVFLGVTYNEQFF